These 29 T cell receptor beta chains originate from one sample sequenced in a study of blood T cells in healthy people across ages. A second PCR of 7 to 11 cycles used a sample-barcoded 5' primer and a J-beta primer mix. One entry per CDR3 protein, called by TCRdb with MiXCR from the 5' RACE reads. The data show 1.5 million to 2 million distinct CDR3 sequences, 28% seen once. The sequenced sample was blood. The origin of the receptors is a woman in her 30s in good health.

This clonotype was observed a handful of times. The CDR3 is CASESSETQYF. DNA for the CDR3: TGTGCCAGCGAGTCATCAGAGACCCAGTACTTC. The chain carries TRBV2 and TRBJ2-5, with D hard to call. There are 11 residues in the CDR3. V was pared by 8 bases and J by 4 bases, with 8 bases between. CDR1 is SNHLY, CDR2 FYNNEI, per germline.

This clonotype was observed a few times. The chain recombines TRBV7-2 with TRBJ2-4; 11 nucleotides match TRBD2. The J call may be incorrect, as the DNA end agrees better with TRBJ2-7. Germline values: CDR1 SGHTA, CDR2 FQGNSA. This CDR3 has 15 residues. The CDR3 region is CASSQETSGTHEQYF. The CDR3 DNA reads as TGTGCCAGCAGCCAGGAGACTAGCGGGACCCACGAGCAGTACTTC.

The V gene is TRBV7-9, the J gene TRBJ1-2; D is unclear. Deletions cut 2 bases from V and 8 bases from J, with 9 bases between. CDR3 size: 12 residues. The V gene's germline CDR1 is SEHNR and CDR2 FQNEAQ (reference sequence). The CDR3 sequence: CASSLSDGGYTF. DNA of the CDR3: TGTGCCAGCAGCTTATCGGACGGCGGCTACACCTTC.

This clonotype was picked up a small number of times. This chain joins TRBV15 and TRBJ1-1; no reliable D call. Trimming stripped 5 bases from V and 3 bases from J, with 16 bases between. The CDR3 spans 15 residues. Germline V lookup: CDR1 LNHNV, CDR2 YYDKDF (reference sequence). CDR3 region: CATSESRGIDTEAFF. The CDR3 nucleotides read TGTGCCACCAGCGAGTCCCGTGGTATTGACACTGAAGCTTTCTTT.

This clonotype appeared a few times. The chain recombines TRBV6-6 with TRBJ2-2; D is undetermined. The CDR3 runs 15 residues. V lost 10 bases to trimming and J lost 2 bases, with 17 bases between them. Germline V gene data show CDR1 as MNHNY and CDR2 as SVGAGI (reference sequence). The CDR3 nucleotides read TGTGCCACTACCAGGTCTACGGTCAACACCGGGGAGCTGTTTTTT. This encodes CATTRSTVNTGELFF.

The V gene is TRBV5-1, the J gene TRBJ2-7; D is uncertain. In germline, CDR1 is SGHRS, CDR2 YFSETQ. CDR3 length: 15 amino acids. With 0 bases removed from V and 3 bases from J, the gap between germline ends came to 13 bases. The chain's CDR3 is CASSLAGSVGYEQYF. CDR3 nucleotide sequence: TGCGCCAGCAGCTTGGCCGGCAGCGTCGGCTACGAGCAGTACTTC.

This clonotype was observed at least ten times. V gene TRBV6-5 combines with J gene TRBJ2-5; 9 positions match TRBD1. Per the germline V gene, CDR1 is MNHEY and CDR2 is SVGAGI. The CDR3 is made up of 15 amino acids. V shed 11 bases and J 6 bases; nucleotides not matched to a gene: 16. The CDR3 loop is CAVRAGTGNSQTQYF. The DNA of the CDR3 is TGTGCCGTTCGGGCGGGGACAGGGAATAGCCAGACCCAGTACTTC.

The chain combines TRBV15 with TRBJ1-2; D is perhaps TRBD1 (6 bases). CDR3 length: 14 amino acids. Germline assignment: CDR1 LNHNV and CDR2 YYDKDF (reference sequence). V shed 1 base and J shed 4 bases, with 10 bases lying between them. The CDR3 region is CATSRGGQSYGYTF. The CDR3, as DNA: TGTGCCACCAGCAGAGGTGGACAGTCCTATGGCTACACCTTC.

V usage is TRBV27 and J usage is TRBJ1-5; a possible D gene is TRBD1 (6 bases). CDR1 is MNHEY, CDR2 SMNVEV, per germline (reference sequence). CDR3 length: 13 amino acids. The V and J ends lost 5 bases and 7 bases respectively, with 12 bases between them. The DNA for the CDR3 is TGTGCCAGCAGTACAGGGAAAAACCAGCCCCAGCATTTT. Its translation is CASSTGKNQPQHF.

This clonotype has a handful of counts. The rearrangement links TRBV29-1 to TRBJ2-5; 8 bases match TRBD1. The CDR3 is 15 amino acids. CDR1 and CDR2 from the germline V gene are SQVTM and ANQGSEA. The trim removed 3 bases at V and 1 base at J, leaving 7 bases unmatched. Here the CDR3 reads CSVDNGQGFQETQYF. The CDR3 DNA sequence: TGCAGCGTTGATAATGGACAGGGATTCCAAGAGACCCAGTACTTC.

This clonotype was seen more than once but under ten times. The chain employs TRBV27 and TRBJ2-1; 13 bases fit TRBD2. V was clipped by 2 bases and J by 1 base; unmatched bases: 8. The germline CDR1 and CDR2 sequences are MNHEY and SMNVEV (reference sequence). The CDR3 is made up of 19 amino acids. In DNA form, the CDR3 reads TGTGCCAGCAGTTTAGAGTTGGGACTAGCGGGACGATCCTACAATGAGCAGTTCTTC. Translation gives CASSLELGLAGRSYNEQFF.

A few counts support this clonotype. The junction departs from germline at one end; a sequencing error may be responsible. The gene calls are TRBV24-1 and TRBJ2-5; D assignment may be TRBD1 or TRBD2 (5 bases each). The CDR3 loop spans 14 amino acids. Germline loops: CDR1 KGHDR, CDR2 SFDVKD. CDR3: CSTSDSGTAKTQYF. CDR3 DNA sequence: TGTTCCACCAGTGATTCAGGGACCGCGAAGACCCAGTACTTC.

This clonotype was recorded a few times. The chain uses TRBV20-1 and TRBJ2-4; D is perhaps TRBD2 (6 bases). V lost 6 bases and J lost 0, with 15 bases in between. CDR3 length: 15 amino acids. The germline CDR1 and CDR2 sequences are DFQATT and SNEGSKA (reference sequence). The CDR3 spells CSALGGRVAKNIQYF. CDR3 bases: TGCAGTGCCCTGGGAGGCAGGGTAGCCAAAAACATTCAGTACTTC.

A word on this clonotype: At one of its ends the junction is not consistent with the germline gene, which may arise from a read error. The genes are TRBV18 and TRBJ2-3; 10 bases line up with TRBD1. The CDR3 sequence is 16 residues long. Germline CDR1 is KGHSH and CDR2 is LQKENI. In DNA, the CDR3 is TGTGCAAGCTCACCTAGGGACAGGGGATCCACAGATACGCAGTATTTT. Residues: CASSPRDRGSTDTQYF.

This clonotype was seen more than once but under ten times. The junction differs from germline at one of its ends, possibly a read error. The chain has TRBV5-1 and TRBJ1-1, with D possibly TRBD1 on 6 matching bases. This CDR3 has 14 amino acids. Germline lookup yields CDR1 SGHRS and CDR2 YFSETQ. As DNA, the CDR3 is TGTGCCAGCAGCACCCAAGGGGGGAACACTGAAGCTTTCTTT. It yields the protein CASSTQGGNTEAFF.

With regard to this clonotype: This may come from a read error, since a much larger clone is one base off. The chain uses TRBV12-3 or TRBV12-4 and TRBJ2-5, with D perhaps TRBD2 (6 bases). CDR3 size: 14 residues. This CDR3 reads CASSASGLGETRYF. The CDR3 region has the DNA TGTGCCAGCAGTGCGAGCGGGCTGGGAGAGACCCGGTACTTC.

As for this clonotype: At one boundary the junction diverges from the germline segment, which might be a read error. The chain is built from TRBV20-1 and TRBJ2-7, with 11 nucleotides matching TRBD2. The CDR3 loop spans 15 amino acids. Germline CDR1 is DFQATT and CDR2 is SNEGSKA (reference sequence). This CDR3 is CGARERGLAGYEQYF. CDR3 DNA sequence: TGCGGTGCTAGAGAACGAGGACTAGCGGGCTACGAGCAGTACTTC.

Of note for this clonotype: Because the CDR3 is missing its conserved closing phenylalanine or tryptophan, this is likely a read error. The CDR3 sequence is CSVESAGDGYTC. CDR3 nucleotides: TGCAGCGTTGAATCGGCAGGGGATGGCTACACCTGC. The V gene is TRBV29-1, the J gene TRBJ1-2; D possibly corresponds to TRBD1 (6 bases). The CDR3 extends over 12 amino acids. The germline V and J ends were trimmed by 2 bases and 6 bases, with 10 bases remaining between them. The germline gives CDR1 SQVTM, CDR2 ANQGSEA.

In this sample, this clonotype turned up a few times. A junction end diverges from the germline sequence, so it may reflect a read error. This sequence joins TRBV12-3 or TRBV12-4 and TRBJ2-3; possible D gene TRBD2, 5 bases. The CDR3 loop spans 15 amino acids. The CDR3 sequence: CACSSRGSRTDTQYF. For the CDR3, the DNA is TGTGCCTGCAGTTCCCGGGGTAGCCGCACAGATACGCAGTATTTT.

This chain connects TRBV12-3 or TRBV12-4 to TRBJ1-2; D gene unclear. V was shortened by 1 base and J by 5 bases, with 14 bases between the two germline ends. The CDR3 is 15 residues long. CDR3 in DNA: TGTGCCAGCAGTTTAGGCCTCCTACCAACTTATGGCTACACCTTC. It yields the protein CASSLGLLPTYGYTF.

The chain carries TRBV7-2 and TRBJ2-1; 9 nucleotides match TRBD1. The CDR3 covers 16 residues. Germline lookup yields CDR1 SGHTA and CDR2 FQGNSA. Trimming took 0 bases from V and 2 from J; bases not matched to a gene: 2. The chain's CDR3 is CASSLAHRGPYNEQFF. CDR3 DNA: TGTGCCAGCAGCTTAGCGCACAGGGGGCCCTACAATGAGCAGTTCTTC.

The sample holds many counts of this clonotype. The J gene is TRBJ2-3, the V gene TRBV14; unclear D gene. The germline CDR1 and CDR2 sequences are SGHDN and FVKESK. V was clipped by 1 base and J by 8 bases, with 10 bases between them. The CDR3 has 13 residues. As DNA, the CDR3 is TGTGCCAGCAGCCAAGCGTCCCTAACTACGCAGTATTTT. Encoded protein: CASSQASLTTQYF.

The chain is built from TRBV11-2 and TRBJ2-1, with TRBD2 matching over 12 bases. The ends lost 2 bases at V and 7 bases at J; junction bases unmatched: 9. The CDR3 consists of 17 residues. In germline, CDR1 is SGHAT, CDR2 FQNNGV. For the CDR3, the DNA is TGTGCCAGCAGCTTACGGCAGCTAGCGGGGGGGCCGAATGAGCAGTTCTTC. Amino acids: CASSLRQLAGGPNEQFF.

There are a few counts of this clonotype. The gene calls are TRBV7-2 and TRBJ1-2; D gene ambiguous. V was clipped by 1 base and J by 8 bases, with 14 bases between them. There are 14 residues in the CDR3. Germline loops: CDR1 SGHTA, CDR2 FQGNSA. CDR3 protein: CASSLGSSRRGYTF. CDR3 nucleotides: TGTGCCAGCAGCTTAGGCAGCAGTCGTCGGGGCTACACCTTC.

This clonotype is a singleton in its sample. The chain uses TRBV19 and TRBJ1-6; 8 bases agree with TRBD1. This CDR3 region has 13 residues. J gave up 18 bases and V 5 bases, and 12 bases lay outside the gene matches. Germline V lookup: CDR1 LNHDA, CDR2 SQIVND (reference sequence). CDR3: CASSPWDRLSPHF. The CDR3 nucleotides read TGTGCCAGTAGTCCCTGGGACAGGCTGTCCCCCCACTTT. The complete variable domain, with remaining parts taken from reference TRBV19 and TRBJ1-6, reads DGGITQSPKYLFRKEGQNVTLSCEQNLNHDAMYWYRQDPGQGLRLIYYSQIVNDFQKGDIAEGYSVSREKKESFPLTVTSAQKNPTAFYLCASSPWDRLSPHFGNGTRLTVT.

This clonotype was counted many times. V usage is TRBV3-1 and J usage is TRBJ2-1, with TRBD1 identical over 7 bases. The CDR3 is 15 amino acids. V was pared by 5 bases and J by 5 bases, with 9 bases of the junction left unmatched. Germline CDR1 reads LGHDT; CDR2 reads YNNKEL (reference sequence). DNA of the CDR3: TGTGCCAGCAGCGAGTTCTTAGGACAGGACAATGAGCAGTTCTTC. Translated: CASSEFLGQDNEQFF.

The CDR3 bases are TGCGCCAGCAGCTTGGAGCACCCGAATCAGCCCCAGCATTTT. Translated, it gives CASSLEHPNQPQHF. V gene TRBV5-1 combines with J gene TRBJ1-5; no clear D. Germline V gene data show CDR1 as SGHRS and CDR2 as YFSETQ. With 0 bases removed from V and 4 bases from J, the gap between germline ends came to 8 bases. The CDR3 has 14 residues.

In its sample, this clonotype was seen a few times. The rearrangement joins TRBV5-1 to TRBJ2-1; 13 nucleotides align to TRBD2. The CDR3 loop spans 17 amino acids. Germline assignment: CDR1 SGHRS and CDR2 YFSETQ. V lost 4 bases and J lost 4; bases outside the gene matches: 8. The CDR3 loop is CASSPGTSGEVYNEQFF. CDR3 bases: TGCGCCAGCAGCCCGGGGACTAGCGGGGAAGTTTACAATGAGCAGTTCTTC.

This clonotype was picked up a small number of times. The chain combines TRBV24-1 with TRBJ2-1; D call uncertain. The CDR3 sequence is 15 residues long. V was clipped by 0 bases and J by 8 bases, with 13 bases between them. The germline V gene has CDR1 KGHDR and CDR2 SFDVKD. The CDR3 DNA reads as TGTGCCACCAGTGATTTGTCGGCAGGCCCCCATGAGCAGTTCTTC. Protein: CATSDLSAGPHEQFF.